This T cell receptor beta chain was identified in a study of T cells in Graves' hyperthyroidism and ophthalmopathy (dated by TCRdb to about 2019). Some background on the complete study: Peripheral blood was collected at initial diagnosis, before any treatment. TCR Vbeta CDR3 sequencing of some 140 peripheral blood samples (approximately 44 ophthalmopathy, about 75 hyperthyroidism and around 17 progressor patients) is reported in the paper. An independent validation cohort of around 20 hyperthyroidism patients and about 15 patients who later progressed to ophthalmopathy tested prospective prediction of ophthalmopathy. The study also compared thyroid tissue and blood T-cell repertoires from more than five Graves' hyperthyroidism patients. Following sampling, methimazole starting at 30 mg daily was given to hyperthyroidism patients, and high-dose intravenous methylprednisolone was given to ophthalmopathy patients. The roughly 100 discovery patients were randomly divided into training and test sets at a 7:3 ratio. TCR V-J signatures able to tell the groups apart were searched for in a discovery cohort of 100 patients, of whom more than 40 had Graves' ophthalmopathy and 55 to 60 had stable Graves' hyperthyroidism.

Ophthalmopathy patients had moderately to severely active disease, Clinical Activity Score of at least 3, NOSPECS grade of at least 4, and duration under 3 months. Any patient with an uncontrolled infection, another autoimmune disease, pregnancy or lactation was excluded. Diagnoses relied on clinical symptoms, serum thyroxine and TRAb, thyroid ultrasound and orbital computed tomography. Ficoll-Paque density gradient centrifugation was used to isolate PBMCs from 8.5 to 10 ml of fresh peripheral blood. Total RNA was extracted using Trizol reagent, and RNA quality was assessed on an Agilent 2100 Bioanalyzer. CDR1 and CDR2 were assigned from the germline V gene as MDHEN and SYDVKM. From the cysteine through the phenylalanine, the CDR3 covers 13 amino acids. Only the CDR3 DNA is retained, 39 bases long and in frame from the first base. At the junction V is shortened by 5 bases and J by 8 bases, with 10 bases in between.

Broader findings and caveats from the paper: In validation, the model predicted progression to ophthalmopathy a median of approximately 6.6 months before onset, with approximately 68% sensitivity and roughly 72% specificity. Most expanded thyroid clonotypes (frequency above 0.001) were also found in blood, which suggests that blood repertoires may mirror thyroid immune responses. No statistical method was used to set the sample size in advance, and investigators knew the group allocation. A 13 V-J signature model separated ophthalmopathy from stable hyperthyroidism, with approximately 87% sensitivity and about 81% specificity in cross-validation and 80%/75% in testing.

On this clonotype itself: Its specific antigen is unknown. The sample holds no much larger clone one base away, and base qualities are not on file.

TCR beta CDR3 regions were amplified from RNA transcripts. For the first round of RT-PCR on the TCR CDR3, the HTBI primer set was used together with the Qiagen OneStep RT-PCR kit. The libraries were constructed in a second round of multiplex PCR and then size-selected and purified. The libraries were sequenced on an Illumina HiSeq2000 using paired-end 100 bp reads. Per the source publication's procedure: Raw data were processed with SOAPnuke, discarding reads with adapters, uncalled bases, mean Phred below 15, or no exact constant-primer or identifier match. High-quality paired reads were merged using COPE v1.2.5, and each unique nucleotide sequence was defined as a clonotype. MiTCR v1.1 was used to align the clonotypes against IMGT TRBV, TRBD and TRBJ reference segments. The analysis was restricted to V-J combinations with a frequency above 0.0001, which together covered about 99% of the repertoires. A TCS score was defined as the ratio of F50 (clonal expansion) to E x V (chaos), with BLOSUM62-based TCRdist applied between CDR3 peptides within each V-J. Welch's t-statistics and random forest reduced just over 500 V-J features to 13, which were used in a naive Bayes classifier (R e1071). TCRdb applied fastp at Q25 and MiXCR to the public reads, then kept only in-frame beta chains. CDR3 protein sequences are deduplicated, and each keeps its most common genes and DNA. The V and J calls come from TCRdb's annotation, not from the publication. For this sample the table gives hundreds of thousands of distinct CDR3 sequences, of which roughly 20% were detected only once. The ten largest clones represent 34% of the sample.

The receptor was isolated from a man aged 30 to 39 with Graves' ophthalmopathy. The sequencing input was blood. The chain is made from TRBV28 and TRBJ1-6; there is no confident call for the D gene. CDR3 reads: CASSAKEDSPLHF. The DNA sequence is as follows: TGTGCCAGCAGTGCCAAGGAGGATTCACCCCTCCACTTT.